What follows are 8 T cell receptor beta chains derived from one specimen sequenced in a study of T-cell reconstitution after alpha-beta-depleted transplantation in children (dated by TCRdb to 2016 to 2018). Libraries were prepared through PCR. Sequencing used an Illumina HiSeq 2500. Molecular barcoding was employed in the preparation of TCR libraries, with unique molecular identifiers being used to normalize TCRbeta repertoire quantification. TCRdb's own reprocessing of the public reads used fastp at Q25 and MiXCR and kept productive beta chains. Rows are combined by CDR3 protein, so each entry shows the most common genes and DNA. The sample table holds about 540,000 distinct CDR3 sequences, of which approximately 20% were seen once. Together, the top ten hold 3.3% of the sample. This specimen consisted of PBMCs from the stem cell graft donor, obtained from the stem cell graft. The receptors originated from a human donor who donated a stem cell graft to a child with acute lymphoblastic leukemia.

The chain is built from TRBV5-1 and TRBJ2-2; 8 nucleotides line up with TRBD1. Germline V CDR1 and CDR2: SGHRS, YFSETQ. The CDR3 extends over 15 amino acids. J lost 1 base, V lost 4 bases, and 3 bases had no gene match. The CDR3 DNA is TGCGCCAGCAGCCTCGGGACAGGGAACACCGGGGAGCTGTTTTTT. This sequence encodes CASSLGTGNTGELFF. Full variable domain (outside the CDR3, taken from reference TRBV5-1 and TRBJ2-2): KAGVTQTPRYLIKTRGQQVTLSCSPISGHRSVSWYQQTPGQGLQFLFEYFSETQRNKGNFPGRFSGRQFSNSRSEMNVSTLELGDSALYLCASSLGTGNTGELFFGEGSRLTVL.

This clonotype was found a few times. The V gene is TRBV18, the J gene TRBJ1-5; a weak D match, TRBD1 (5 bases). This CDR3 is 15 amino acids long. Germline lookup yields CDR1 KGHSH and CDR2 LQKENI. The germline V and J ends were trimmed by 3 bases and 1 base, with 10 bases remaining between them. CDR3 bases: TGTGCCAGCTCACCCGCAGGGTGGAGCAATCAGCCCCAGCATTTT. Amino acid sequence: CASSPAGWSNQPQHF.

This clonotype occurred a few times. CDR3 sequence (DNA): TGTGCCACCAGCAGAGATCGGGGGGATGAGCAGTTCTTC. Protein sequence: CATSRDRGDEQFF. V gene TRBV15 combines with J gene TRBJ2-1, with 7 positions matching TRBD2. This CDR3 is built from 13 residues. With 0 bases clipped from V and 8 bases from J, the junction kept 1 base outside the gene matches. The germline V gene has CDR1 LNHNV and CDR2 YYDKDF (reference sequence).

The CDR3 spells CASSETGEQYF. The CDR3 coding sequence is TGTGCCAGCAGTGAAACGGGAGAGCAGTACTTC. The V gene is TRBV6-1, the J gene TRBJ2-7, with D perhaps TRBD2 (5 bases). The CDR3 runs 11 residues. CDR1 and CDR2 from the germline V gene are MNHNS and SASEGT. V shed 2 bases and J shed 7 bases, with 6 bases lying between them.

This chain connects TRBV27 to TRBJ1-2; D not certain. CDR3 length: 15 residues. The V end was cut by 4 bases, the J end by 6 bases, with 18 bases between. CDR1 MNHEY and CDR2 SMNVEV come from the germline V gene (reference sequence). The CDR3 sequence: CASSWGPRFRDGYTF. Here the CDR3 DNA reads TGTGCCAGCAGTTGGGGTCCCCGGTTTCGTGATGGCTACACCTTC.

This clonotype came up a few times. The chain joins TRBV9 to TRBJ1-1; 8 nucleotides line up with TRBD1. Germline assignment: CDR1 SGDLS and CDR2 YYNGEE. Unmatched junction bases numbered 6, after V lost 3 bases and J lost 5 bases. The CDR3 loop spans 14 amino acids. In nucleotides, the CDR3 is TGTGCCAGCAGCGGAACAGGGGGGGTTACTGAAGCTTTCTTT. Translating gives CASSGTGGVTEAFF.

The rearrangement links TRBV27 to TRBJ1-5; D gene uncertain. The ends were cut back, 4 bases at V and 6 bases at J, with 19 bases in the middle. Looked up from germline, CDR1 is MNHEY and CDR2 is SMNVEV (reference sequence). This CDR3 is 16 amino acids long. The CDR3 coding sequence is TGTGCCAGCAGTTCCCCTAGCCCCCGTCCAGGTCAGCCCCAGCATTTT. Protein product: CASSSPSPRPGQPQHF.

The chain couples TRBV5-8 to TRBJ1-5; possibly TRBD1 for D (6 bases). Germline-derived CDR1 and CDR2 are SGHTS and YDEGEE. The CDR3 covers 14 residues. Trimming shortened V by 1 base and J by 9 bases, and 14 bases separated the two germline ends. CDR3 region: CASSLLGGFGPQHF. The CDR3 DNA reads TGTGCCAGCAGCTTGCTAGGGGGATTCGGGCCCCAGCATTTT.